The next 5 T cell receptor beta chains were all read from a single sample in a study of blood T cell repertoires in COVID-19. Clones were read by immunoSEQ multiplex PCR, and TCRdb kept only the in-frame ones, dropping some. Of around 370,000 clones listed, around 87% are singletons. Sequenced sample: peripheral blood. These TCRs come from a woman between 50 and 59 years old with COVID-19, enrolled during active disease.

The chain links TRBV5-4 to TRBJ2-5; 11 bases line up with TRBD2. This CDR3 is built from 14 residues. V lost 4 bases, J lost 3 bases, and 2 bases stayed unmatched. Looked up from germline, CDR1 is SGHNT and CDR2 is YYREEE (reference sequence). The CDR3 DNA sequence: TGTGCCAGCAGCAGTAGCGGGAGGGAAGAGACCCAGTACTTC. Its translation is CASSSSGREETQYF.

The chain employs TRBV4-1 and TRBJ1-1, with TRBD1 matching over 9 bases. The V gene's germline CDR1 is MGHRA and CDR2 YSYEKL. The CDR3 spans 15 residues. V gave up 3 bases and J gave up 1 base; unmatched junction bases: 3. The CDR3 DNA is TGCGCCAGCAGCCAGGGACAGGGAACGAACACTGAAGCTTTCTTT. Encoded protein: CASSQGQGTNTEAFF.

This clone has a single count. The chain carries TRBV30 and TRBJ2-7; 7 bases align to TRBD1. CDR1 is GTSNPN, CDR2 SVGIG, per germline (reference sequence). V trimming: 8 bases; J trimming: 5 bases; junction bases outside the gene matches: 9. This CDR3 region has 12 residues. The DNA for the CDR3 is TGTGCCGGGCGAGGGGGCGGCCACGAGCAGTACTTC. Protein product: CAGRGGGHEQYF.

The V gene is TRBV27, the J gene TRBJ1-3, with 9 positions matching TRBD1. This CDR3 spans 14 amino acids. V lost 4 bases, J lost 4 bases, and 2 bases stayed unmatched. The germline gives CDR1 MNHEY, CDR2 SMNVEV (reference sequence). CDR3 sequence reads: CASSWDREGNTIYF. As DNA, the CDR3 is TGTGCCAGCAGTTGGGACAGGGAAGGAAACACCATATATTTT.

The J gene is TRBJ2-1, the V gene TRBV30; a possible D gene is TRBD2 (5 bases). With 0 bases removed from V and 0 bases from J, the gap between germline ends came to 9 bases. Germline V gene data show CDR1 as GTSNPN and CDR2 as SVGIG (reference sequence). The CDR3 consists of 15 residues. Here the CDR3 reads CAWSVRSGSYNEQFF. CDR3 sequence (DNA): TGTGCCTGGAGTGTTCGGAGCGGCTCCTACAATGAGCAGTTCTTC.